The clone carrying this T cell receptor (beta chain) was recorded many times. The antigen is unknown. The library was built from about 0.4 ug RNA with molecular barcoded adaptors for alpha/delta and beta/gamma chains. TCRdb itself ran the reads through MiXCR, one entry per CDR3 protein. In the table there are around 130,000 distinct CDR3 sequences, roughly 13% of which are singletons. This CDR3 has 11 residues. Trimming took 3 bases from V and 11 from J, leaving 8 bases between them. Germline values: CDR1 SGHDT, CDR2 YYEEEE. The sample comes from a study of read filtering for tumor transcriptome and immune sequencing. The overall study: Patients were some 16 male and 11 to 15 female, mean age 65.9 years, range about 47 to 80. Per sample, TCR-region reads ranged about 3.5 to 11 million by IR-seq, about 85 to 1,400 by RNA-seq.

Study conclusions and caveats: Approximately 80% of IR-seq clonotypes had one read, totaling about 3.5% of reads; RNA-seq: approximately 73% and 42%.

Material for sequencing was a population of CD138-negative cells sorted from bone marrow. The chain uses TRBV5-6 and TRBJ2-2, with D maybe TRBD2 (6 bases). This receptor was taken from a donor aged 40 or over with multiple myeloma. Here the CDR3 reads CASSSTSELFF. CDR3 bases: TGTGCCAGCAGCTCGACTAGTGAGCTGTTTTTT.